This TCR beta chain appears in the sequencing data of a study of molecular identifiers for immune sequencing clone quantification. Overall study results and limits: The study found clones above 20 RNA copies held over 99% of effector molecules and under 1% in naive cells. Highly expanded clone sizes could be underestimated through barcode sharing by identical TCR molecules. Jurkat TCR RNA spiked in from one cell (amid 960,000 or so naive cells) was reportedly detectable.

Using 10%, 30% or 50% RNA, naive CD8 libraries were derived from approximately 20,000 to 980,000 sorted cells. This clonotype occurred a few times. The antigen remains undetermined. TCRdb passed the PCR reads through MiXCR, listing each CDR3 protein once. The profile shows about 510,000 distinct CDR3 sequences, about a fifth of them singletons. Trimming took off 7 bases at V and 4 bases at J, with 13 bases between the two ends. This CDR3 spans 13 amino acids. Germline loops: CDR1 MNHEY, CDR2 SVGEGT. V usage is TRBV6-2 or TRBV6-3 and J usage is TRBJ2-5; no clear D. The sequenced sample was naive CD8+ T cells from blood, with Jurkat cell RNA spiked in. Subset noted: FACS-sorted CD8+CD4-CCR7+CD45RA+ naive T cells. The TCR was taken from a human donor in good health. Some libraries in this study had Jurkat cell RNA spiked in. CDR3 residues: CASTFQSPETQYF. The CDR3 DNA follows: TGTGCCAGCACGTTTCAAAGTCCAGAGACCCAGTACTTC.